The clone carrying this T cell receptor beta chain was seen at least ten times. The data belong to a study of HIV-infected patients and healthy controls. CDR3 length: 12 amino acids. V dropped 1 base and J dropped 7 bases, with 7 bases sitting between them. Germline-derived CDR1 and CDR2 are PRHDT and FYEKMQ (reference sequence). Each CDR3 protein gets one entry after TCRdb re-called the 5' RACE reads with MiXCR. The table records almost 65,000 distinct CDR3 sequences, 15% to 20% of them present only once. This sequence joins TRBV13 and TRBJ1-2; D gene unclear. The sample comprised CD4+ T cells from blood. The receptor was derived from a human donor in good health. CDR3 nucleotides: TGTGCCAGCAGCTTAGAGGGATTTGGCTACACCTTC. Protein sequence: CASSLEGFGYTF. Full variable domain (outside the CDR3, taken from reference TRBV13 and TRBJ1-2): AAGVIQSPRHLIKEKRETATLKCYPIPRHDTVYWYQQGPGQDPQFLISFYEKMQSDKGSIPDRFSAQQFSDYHSELNMSSLELGDSALYFCASSLEGFGYTFGSGTRLTVV.